Listed here are 5 T cell receptor beta chains from one sample, sequenced in a study of neurological immune-mediated disorders. MiXCR, run by TCRdb on the 5' RACE reads, gives a single entry per CDR3 protein. The sample lists some 30,000 distinct CDR3 sequences; about 4.8% were seen once. The source material was PBMCs. The receptors were gathered from a man aged 18 to 29 in good health.

This clonotype occurred many times. This chain uses TRBV5-4 with TRBJ2-3, with TRBD2 matching 9 bases. The CDR3 is made up of 15 amino acids. CDR1 is SGHNT, CDR2 YYREEE, per germline (reference sequence). With 0 bases clipped from V and 8 bases from J, the junction kept 7 bases outside the gene matches. CDR3 residues: CASSLASGVLGTQYF. CDR3 DNA: TGTGCCAGCAGCTTGGCTAGCGGGGTCCTGGGTACGCAGTATTTT.

This clonotype was seen repeatedly, ten times or more. The chain employs TRBV7-8 and TRBJ1-2; D unclear. With 2 bases removed from V and 6 bases from J, the gap between germline ends came to 22 bases. From germline, CDR1 is SGHVS and CDR2 FQNEAQ. The CDR3 runs to 17 residues. CDR3 bases: TGTGCCAGCAGCTTAAGCGCGGCACAACGCCCGAGGAATGGCTACACCTTC. The encoded protein is CASSLSAAQRPRNGYTF.

This clonotype was found many times. The chain links TRBV5-1 to TRBJ1-6, with 11 bases that match TRBD1. This CDR3 is 15 amino acids long. Trimming at V came to 4 bases and at J to 9 bases, leaving 6 bases not matched to a gene. Germline V gene data show CDR1 as SGHRS and CDR2 as YFSETQ. The CDR3 sequence: CASSNGQGAGSPLHF. The CDR3, as DNA: TGCGCCAGCAGCAACGGACAGGGGGCTGGTTCACCCCTCCACTTT.

The table lists this clonotype with many counts. The chain carries TRBV5-1 and TRBJ2-6; 9 nucleotides agree with TRBD1. The CDR3 runs 16 residues. The V gene end was trimmed by 1 base and the J gene end by 2 bases; junction bases not matched to a gene: 1. Germline V gene lookup returns CDR1 SGHRS and CDR2 YFSETQ. The CDR3 sequence is CASSLWDRAGANVLTF. As DNA, the CDR3 is TGCGCCAGCAGCTTGTGGGACAGGGCTGGGGCCAACGTCCTGACTTTC. Complete variable domain (other parts from reference TRBV5-1 and TRBJ2-6): KAGVTQTPRYLIKTRGQQVTLSCSPISGHRSVSWYQQTPGQGLQFLFEYFSETQRNKGNFPGRFSGRQFSNSRSEMNVSTLELGDSALYLCASSLWDRAGANVLTFGAGSRLTVL.

In its sample, this clonotype was seen many times. This sequence joins TRBV20-1 and TRBJ2-1; 7 bases are shared with TRBD2. The CDR3 sequence is 14 residues long. Germline assignment: CDR1 DFQATT and CDR2 SNEGSKA (reference sequence). The J segment lost 4 bases and the V segment lost 6 bases, leaving 9 bases of the junction unmatched. Here the CDR3 DNA reads TGCAGTGCGGCCGCTACGCGGGGGTACAATGAGCAGTTCTTC. Encoded protein: CSAAATRGYNEQFF.